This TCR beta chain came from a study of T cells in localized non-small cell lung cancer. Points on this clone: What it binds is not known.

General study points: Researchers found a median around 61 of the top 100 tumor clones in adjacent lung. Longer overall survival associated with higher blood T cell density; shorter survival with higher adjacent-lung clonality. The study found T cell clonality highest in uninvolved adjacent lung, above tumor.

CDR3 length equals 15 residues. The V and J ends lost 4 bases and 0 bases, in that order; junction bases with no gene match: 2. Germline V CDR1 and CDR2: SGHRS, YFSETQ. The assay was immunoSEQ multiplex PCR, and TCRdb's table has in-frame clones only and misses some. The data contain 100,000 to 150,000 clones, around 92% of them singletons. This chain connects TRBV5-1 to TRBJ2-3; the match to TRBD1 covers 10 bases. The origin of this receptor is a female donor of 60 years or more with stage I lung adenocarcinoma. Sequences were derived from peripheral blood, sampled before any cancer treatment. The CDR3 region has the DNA TGCGCCAGCAGCGAGGGACAGGGGAGCACAGATACGCAGTATTTT. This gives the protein CASSEGQGSTDTQYF.